These T cell receptor beta chains were read from a single sample in a study of regulatory T cells in long-lasting Graves disease. From the multiplex PCR reads, TCRdb called clonotypes with MiXCR, one entry per CDR3 protein. The data contain more than 300,000 distinct CDR3 sequences, about 23% of them singletons. This material consisted of peripheral blood mononuclear cells (PBMCs), taken when the disease was refractory, from a patient treated with antithyroid drugs. Source of these receptors: a woman between 35 and 50 years old with Graves disease. The CDR3 runs from the conserved cysteine through the conserved F or W. Each record gives: V gene, J gene, CDR3 length, clone size, D gene, CDR3 DNA, CDR3 protein. A D gene is named only where the DNA matches it firmly. Where a row states a size, it is once, few, many or the class of an expanded clone; other rows omit it.

TRBV28	TRBJ2-1	14	.	TRBD2	TGTGCCAGCAGGGCGGGAGCGGTAAACAATGAGCAGTTCTTC	CASRAGAVNNEQFF
TRBV18	TRBJ2-5	15	few	TRBD1	TGTGCCAGCTCACGACCGACAGGGGGCATGGAGACCCAGTACTTC	CASSRPTGGMETQYF
TRBV6-1	TRBJ1-5	15	many	.	TGTGCCAGCAGTGAAGGGTCCAGGGGAAATCAGCCCCAGCATTTT	CASSEGSRGNQPQHF
TRBV20-1	TRBJ2-4	13	many	.	TGCAGTGCTAGTTCAGCCGGCAAAAACATTCAGTACTTC	CSASSAGKNIQYF
TRBV7-9	TRBJ2-5	14	.	TRBD1	TGTGCCAGCAGCTTGGTCCGGGACAGGGAGACCCAGTACTTC	CASSLVRDRETQYF
TRBV20-1	TRBJ2-7	14	.	.	TGCAGTGCTACCGGGCTAGGGCAATTCTACGAGCAGTACTTC	CSATGLGQFYEQYF
TRBV15	TRBJ1-1	14	few	TRBD1	TGTGCCACCAGCAGGACAGGGTGGGACACTGAAGCTTTCTTT	CATSRTGWDTEAFF
TRBV2	TRBJ1-5	15	many	.	TGTGCCAGCCTTTTCGACGGGTATAGCAATCAGCCCCAGCATTTT	CASLFDGYSNQPQHF
TRBV20-1	TRBJ1-1	13	.	.	TGCAGTGCGGATGGACTGGAGGGCACTGAAGCTTTCTTT	CSADGLEGTEAFF
TRBV24-1	TRBJ1-1	21	few	TRBD1	TGTGCCACCAGTGATTTAAGGGCCGGGACAGGGGGTGCCCAAAGGAACACTGAAGCTTTCTTT	CATSDLRAGTGGAQRNTEAFF
TRBV5-1	TRBJ2-6	15	once	.	TGCGCCAGCAGCTTGGACTTGACTGGGGCCAACGTCCTGACTTTC	CASSLDLTGANVLTF
TRBV24-1	TRBJ2-6	17	few	.	TGTGCCACCAGTGATTTGCCAGGGAGCGACGGGGCCAACGTCCTGACTTTC	CATSDLPGSDGANVLTF
TRBV5-1	TRBJ2-7	14	few	.	TGCGCCAGCAGACAGAGCTCGGGGTTTGAGGAGCAGTACTTC	CASRQSSGFEEQYF
TRBV7-8	TRBJ1-1	12	many	.	TGTGCCAGCAGCTCAGACAGATTTGGAGCTTTCTTT	CASSSDRFGAFF
TRBV28	TRBJ2-3	14	.	TRBD2	TGTGCCAGCAGTTTCGCGGGAGTGGCAGATACGCAGTATTTT	CASSFAGVADTQYF
TRBV12-3/TRBV12-4	TRBJ2-1	15	.	TRBD2	TGTGCCAGCAGGCGACTAGCGGACAAATACAATGAGCAGTTCTTC	CASRRLADKYNEQFF
TRBV28	TRBJ2-1	15	.	.	TGTGCCAGCAGCCCCTCAGGAAGCTCCTACAATGAGCAGTTCTTC	CASSPSGSSYNEQFF
TRBV19	TRBJ1-4	12	few	.	TGTGCCAGTAGTTTCCGGACGGAAAAACTGTTTTTT	CASSFRTEKLFF
TRBV6-5	TRBJ2-7	11	many	.	TGTGCCAGCAGTTACATCGACGAGCAGTACTTC	CASSYIDEQYF
TRBV27	TRBJ2-5	16	many	.	TGTGCCAGCAGCCAAAGGGACCTTCCCCTGGCAGAGACCCAGTACTTC	CASSQRDLPLAETQYF
TRBV2	TRBJ1-4	13	many	.	TGTGCCAGCCAGAGGTTAGCAGGAGAAAAACTGTTTTTT	CASQRLAGEKLFF
TRBV9	TRBJ2-2	17	few	TRBD2	TGTGCCAGCAGCGAAGGGGGACTAGCGACGAACACCGGGGAGCTGTTTTTT	CASSEGGLATNTGELFF
TRBV2	TRBJ2-7	14	many	TRBD1	TGTGCCAGCAGGATCAGGGGGCTGACCTACGAGCAGTACTTC	CASRIRGLTYEQYF